Listed below are T cell receptor beta chains from one sample, sequenced in a study of cytomegalovirus exposure and HLA in healthy donors. Profiling relied on immunoSEQ multiplex PCR, and the TCRdb table lists in-frame clones only, not all of them. This repertoire shows about 110,000 clones, around 73% found once; its top ten account for around 8.1%. Source material: PBMCs. These receptors originate from a man aged 35-49 years in good health and CMV-seronegative. CDR3s leave out the opening cysteine and the closing phenylalanine or tryptophan. Where a row states a size, it is once, few, many or the class of an expanded clone; other rows omit it.

>TRBV4-1|TRBJ2-2|14|NA
ASSQGGTGVTGELF
>TRBV5-6|TRBJ2-5|12|NA
ASTPLRGGETQY
>TRBV5-6|TRBJ2-1|10|NA
ASSLGHFEQF
>TRBV7-6|TRBJ2-1|12|NA
ASSLLVRPNEQF
>TRBV4-2|TRBJ1-3|12|NA
ASSLTGGANTIY
>TRBV5-4|TRBJ1-6|15|NA
ASSLGGASSYNSPLH
>TRBV7-9|TRBJ1-5|11|NA
ASSGGPNQPQH
>TRBV5-6|TRBJ2-7|14|NA
ASSPISGTGAYEQY
>TRBV5-4|TRBJ2-3|12|NA
ASAQTGSTDTQY
>TRBV6-1|TRBJ1-5|12|NA
ASSESAGHQPQH
>TRBV5-5|TRBJ2-7|12|NA
ASSPGQAPYEQY
>TRBV4-3|TRBJ2-1|14|NA
ASSQDGAGNYNEQF
>TRBV6-5|TRBJ1-4|14|once
ASSYEVGTGREKLF
>TRBV6-5|TRBJ2-1|14|NA
ASSYSGLAGGNEQF
>TRBV27|TRBJ2-7|11|NA
ASSFARTYEQY
>TRBV7-3|TRBJ2-5|12|once
ASSSGGAGETQY
>TRBV5-5|TRBJ1-1|14|NA
ASSANRGKWNTEAF
>TRBV6-4|TRBJ1-2|12|NA
ASRPGTGHYGYT
>TRBV7-9|TRBJ1-2|13|few
ASSSSNRGINGYT
>TRBV7-2|TRBJ1-1|11|NA
ASSLDRSTEAF
>TRBV5-1|TRBJ1-1|13|once
ASSSLAPRDTEAF
>TRBV7-9|TRBJ2-5|11|NA
ASSLTVQETQY
>TRBV19|TRBJ2-2|12|NA
ASSIDLLTGELF
>TRBV9|TRBJ1-2|13|NA
ASSVEIGTGFGYT
>TRBV7-9|TRBJ1-2|13|NA
ASSLGLPDNYGYT
>TRBV4-2|TRBJ2-7|11|few
ASSHGGPREQY